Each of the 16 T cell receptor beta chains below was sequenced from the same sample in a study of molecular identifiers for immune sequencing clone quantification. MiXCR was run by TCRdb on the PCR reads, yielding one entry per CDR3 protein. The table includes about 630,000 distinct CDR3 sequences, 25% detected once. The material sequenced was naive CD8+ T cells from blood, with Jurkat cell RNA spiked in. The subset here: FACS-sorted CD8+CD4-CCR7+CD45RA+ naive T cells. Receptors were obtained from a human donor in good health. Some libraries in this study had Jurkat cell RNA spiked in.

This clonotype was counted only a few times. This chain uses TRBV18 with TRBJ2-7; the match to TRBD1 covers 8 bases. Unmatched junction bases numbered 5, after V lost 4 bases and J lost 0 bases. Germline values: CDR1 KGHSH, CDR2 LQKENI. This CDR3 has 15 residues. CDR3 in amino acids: CASSLPGQVSYEQYF. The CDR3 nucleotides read TGTGCCAGCTCACTACCGGGACAGGTCTCCTACGAGCAGTACTTC.

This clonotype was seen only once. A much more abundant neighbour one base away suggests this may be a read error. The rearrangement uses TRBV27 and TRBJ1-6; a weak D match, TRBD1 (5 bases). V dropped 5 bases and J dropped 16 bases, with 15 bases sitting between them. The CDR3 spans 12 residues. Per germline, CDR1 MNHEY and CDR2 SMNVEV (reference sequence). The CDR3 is CASSLNRNVLHF. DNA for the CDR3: TGTGCCAGCAGTCTTAACAGGAACGTGCTCCACTTT.

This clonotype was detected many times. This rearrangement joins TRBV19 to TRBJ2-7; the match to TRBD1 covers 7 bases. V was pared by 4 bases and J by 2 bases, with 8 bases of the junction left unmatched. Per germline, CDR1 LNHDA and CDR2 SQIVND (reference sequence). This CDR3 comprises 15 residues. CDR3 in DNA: TGTGCCAGTAGTACCAGGACAGGCTTAACCTACGAGCAGTACTTC. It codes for CASSTRTGLTYEQYF.

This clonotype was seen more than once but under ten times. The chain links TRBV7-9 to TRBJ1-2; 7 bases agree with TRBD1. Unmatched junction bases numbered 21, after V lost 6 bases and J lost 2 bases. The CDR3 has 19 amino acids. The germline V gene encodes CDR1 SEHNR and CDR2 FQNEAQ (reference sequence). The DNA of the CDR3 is TGTGCCAGCAGATATACCGAGGGGGCAAGGCAACCTGAGAACTATGGCTACACCTTC. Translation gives CASRYTEGARQPENYGYTF. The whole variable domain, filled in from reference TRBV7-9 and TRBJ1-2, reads DTGVSQNPRHKITKRGQNVTFRCDPISEHNRLYWYRQTLGQGPEFLTYFQNEAQLEKSRLLSDRFSAERPKGSFSTLEIQRTEQGDSAMYLCASRYTEGARQPENYGYTFGSGTRLTVV.

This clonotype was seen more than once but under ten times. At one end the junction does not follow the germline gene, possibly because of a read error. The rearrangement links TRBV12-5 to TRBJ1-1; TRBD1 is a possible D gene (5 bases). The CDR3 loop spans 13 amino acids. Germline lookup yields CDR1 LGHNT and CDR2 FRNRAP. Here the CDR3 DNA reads TGTGCTAGTGGCTTGGGGGGGGACACTGAAGCTTTCTTT. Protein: CASGLGGDTEAFF. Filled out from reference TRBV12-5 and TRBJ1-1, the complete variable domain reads DARVTQTPRHKVTEMGQEVTMRCQPILGHNTVFWYRQTMMQGLELLAYFRNRAPLDDSGMPKDRFSAEMPDATLATLKIQPSEPRDSAVYFCASGLGGDTEAFFGQGTRLTVV.

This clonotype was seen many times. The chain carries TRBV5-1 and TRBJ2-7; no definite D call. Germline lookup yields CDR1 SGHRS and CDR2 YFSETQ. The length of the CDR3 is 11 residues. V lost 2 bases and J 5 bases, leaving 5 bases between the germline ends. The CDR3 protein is CASSFSHEQYF. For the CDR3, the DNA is TGCGCCAGCAGCTTTAGTCACGAGCAGTACTTC.

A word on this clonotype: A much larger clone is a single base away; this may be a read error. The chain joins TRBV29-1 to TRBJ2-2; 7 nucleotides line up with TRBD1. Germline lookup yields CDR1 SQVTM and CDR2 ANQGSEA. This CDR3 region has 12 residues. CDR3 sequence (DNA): TGCAGCGCGACAGGGTCTACCGGGGAGCTGGTTTTT. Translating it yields CSATGSTGELVF.

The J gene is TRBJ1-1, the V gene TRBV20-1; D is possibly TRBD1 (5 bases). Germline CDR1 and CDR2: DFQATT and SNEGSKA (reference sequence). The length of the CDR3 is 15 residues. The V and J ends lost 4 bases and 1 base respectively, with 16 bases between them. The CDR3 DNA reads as TGCAGTGCTACGGGGGGAGGCCGTTCGAACACTGAAGCTTTCTTT. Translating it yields CSATGGGRSNTEAFF.

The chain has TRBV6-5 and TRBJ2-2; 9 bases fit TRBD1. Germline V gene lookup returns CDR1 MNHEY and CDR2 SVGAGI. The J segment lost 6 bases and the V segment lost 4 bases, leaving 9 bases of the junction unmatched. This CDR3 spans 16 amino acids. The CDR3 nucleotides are TGTGCCAGCAGTTTCACCGGGACAGGGTTCCCCGGGGAGCTGTTTTTT. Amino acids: CASSFTGTGFPGELFF.

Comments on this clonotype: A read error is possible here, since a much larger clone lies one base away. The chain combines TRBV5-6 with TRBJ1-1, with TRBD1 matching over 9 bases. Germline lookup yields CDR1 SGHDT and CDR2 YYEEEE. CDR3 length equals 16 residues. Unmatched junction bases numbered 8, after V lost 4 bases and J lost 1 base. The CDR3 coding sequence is TGTGCCAGCAGCCACGGGACAGGGACCCCGAACACTGAAGCTTTCTTT. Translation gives CASSHGTGTPNTEAFF.

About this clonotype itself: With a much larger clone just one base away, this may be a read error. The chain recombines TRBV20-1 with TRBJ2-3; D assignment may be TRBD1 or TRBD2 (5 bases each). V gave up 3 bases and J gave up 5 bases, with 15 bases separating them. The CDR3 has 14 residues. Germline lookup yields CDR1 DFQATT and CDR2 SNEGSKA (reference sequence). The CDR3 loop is CSARNGGWEDTQYF. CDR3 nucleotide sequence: TGCAGTGCTAGGAATGGGGGATGGGAAGATACGCAGTATTTT.

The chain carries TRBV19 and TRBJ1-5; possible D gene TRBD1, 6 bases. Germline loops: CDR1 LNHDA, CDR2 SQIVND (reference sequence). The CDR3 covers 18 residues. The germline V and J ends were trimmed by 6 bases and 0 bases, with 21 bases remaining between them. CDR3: CASRALPAGAYSNQPQHF. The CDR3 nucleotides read TGTGCCAGTAGGGCCCTCCCGGCGGGGGCGTATAGCAATCAGCCCCAGCATTTT. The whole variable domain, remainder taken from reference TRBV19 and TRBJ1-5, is DGGITQSPKYLFRKEGQNVTLSCEQNLNHDAMYWYRQDPGQGLRLIYYSQIVNDFQKGDIAEGYSVSREKKESFPLTVTSAQKNPTAFYLCASRALPAGAYSNQPQHFGDGTRLSIL.

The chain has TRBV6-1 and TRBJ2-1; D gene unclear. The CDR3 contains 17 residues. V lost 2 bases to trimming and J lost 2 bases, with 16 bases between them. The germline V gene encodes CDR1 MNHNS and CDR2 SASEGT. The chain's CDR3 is CASSEIWAGNTYNEQFF. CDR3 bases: TGTGCCAGCAGTGAAATTTGGGCAGGTAACACCTACAATGAGCAGTTCTTC.

The CDR3 coding sequence is TGTGCCAGTAGTATGGTACCGGGGGAGCTGTTTTTT. Its translation: CASSMVPGELFF. The V and J genes are TRBV19 and TRBJ2-2; D remains unclear. Trimming removed 3 bases at V and 8 bases at J, with 7 bases between. This CDR3 has 12 residues. CDR1 and CDR2 from the germline V gene are LNHDA and SQIVND (reference sequence).

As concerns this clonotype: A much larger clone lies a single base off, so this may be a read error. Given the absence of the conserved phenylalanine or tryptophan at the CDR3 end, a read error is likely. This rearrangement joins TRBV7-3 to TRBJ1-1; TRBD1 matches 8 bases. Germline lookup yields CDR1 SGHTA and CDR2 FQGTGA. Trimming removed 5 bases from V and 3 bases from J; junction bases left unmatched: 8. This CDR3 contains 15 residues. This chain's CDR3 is CASSGRTGPDTEAFL. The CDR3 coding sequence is TGTGCCAGCAGCGGACGGACAGGGCCCGACACTGAAGCTTTCCTT.

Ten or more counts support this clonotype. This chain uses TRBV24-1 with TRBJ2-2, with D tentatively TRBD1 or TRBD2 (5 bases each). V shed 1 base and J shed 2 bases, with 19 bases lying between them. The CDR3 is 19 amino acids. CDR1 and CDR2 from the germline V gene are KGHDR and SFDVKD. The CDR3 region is CATSDLSAGRVINTGELFF. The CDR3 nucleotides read TGTGCCACCAGTGATTTAAGCGCGGGCAGGGTGATTAACACCGGGGAGCTGTTTTTT.